This entry lists 17 T cell receptor beta chains sequenced from one sample in a study of identical twins. One entry per CDR3 protein results from TCRdb running MiXCR on the 5' RACE reads. This table holds 250,000 or so distinct CDR3 sequences, more than 9.5% found once. These data were also reused for a study on yellow fever vaccine responses in identical twins.

The sequencing sample was made of memory (CD45RO+) T cells sorted from blood. The receptors originated from a woman between 18 and 29 years old in good health.

At least ten counts were recorded for this clonotype. J is TRBJ2-1 and V is TRBV29-1; 9 bases align to TRBD2. This CDR3 is built from 13 residues. V gave up 5 bases and J gave up 14 bases; unmatched junction bases: 13. Germline V gene sequence: CDR1 SQVTM, CDR2 ANQGSEA. The CDR3 is CSVFRYSGGSEFF. Written as DNA, the CDR3 is TGCAGCGTTTTCCGGTACAGCGGGGGGTCGGAGTTCTTC.

CDR3 amino acids: CASSNARGVAYEQYF. CDR3 DNA: TGTGCCAGCAGTAACGCACGGGGGGTAGCCTACGAGCAGTACTTC. V usage is TRBV6-1 and J usage is TRBJ2-7, with 7 bases matching TRBD2. V gave up 5 bases and J gave up 2 bases; unmatched junction bases: 9. The CDR3 consists of 15 residues. Germline CDR1 reads MNHNS; CDR2 reads SASEGT.

This clonotype was observed at least ten times. The chain carries TRBV20-1 and TRBJ2-3; 9 bases align to TRBD2. Germline V CDR1 and CDR2: DFQATT, SNEGSKA (reference sequence). The V gene end was trimmed by 6 bases and the J gene end by 4 bases; junction bases not matched to a gene: 5. The CDR3 spans 13 residues. The CDR3 spells CSADSGSADTQYF. The CDR3, as DNA: TGCAGTGCAGATAGCGGGAGCGCAGATACGCAGTATTTT.

This clonotype has a count of ten or more. This sequence joins TRBV14 and TRBJ2-3, with 10 bases that match TRBD1. J lost 2 bases, V lost 4 bases, and 6 bases had no gene match. The CDR3 extends over 16 amino acids. The V gene's germline CDR1 is SGHDN and CDR2 FVKESK. CDR3 in DNA: TGTGCCAGCAGCCGCTCAGACAGGGGGCTCACAGATACGCAGTATTTT. Translating gives CASSRSDRGLTDTQYF.

This clonotype was counted a few times. This chain connects TRBV18 to TRBJ2-7; D may be TRBD2 (6 bases). Germline CDR1 and CDR2: KGHSH and LQKENI. V dropped 1 base and J dropped 2 bases, with 15 bases sitting between them. The CDR3 covers 16 residues. The CDR3 reads CASSPRGGGGAYEQYF. For the CDR3, the DNA is TGTGCCAGCTCACCACGGGGAGGCGGAGGGGCCTACGAGCAGTACTTC.

The gene calls are TRBV25-1 and TRBJ1-4, with a tentative D call TRBD1 (5 bases). The V gene lost 7 bases and the J gene lost 4 bases, with 13 bases spanning the gap. The CDR3 length is 14 residues. Germline V gives CDR1 MGHDK, CDR2 SYGVNS. DNA of the CDR3: TGTGCCAGCACCGGACACGACTTTAATGAAAAACTGTTTTTT. Protein sequence: CASTGHDFNEKLFF. Filled out from reference TRBV25-1 and TRBJ1-4, the complete variable domain reads EADIYQTPRYLVIGTGKKITLECSQTMGHDKMYWYQQDPGMELHLIHYSYGVNSTEKGDLSSESTVSRIRTEHFPLTLESARPSHTSQYLCASTGHDFNEKLFFGSGTQLSVL.

J is TRBJ2-1 and V is TRBV6-4; TRBD2 matches 7 bases. The CDR3 loop spans 16 amino acids. Germline loops: CDR1 MRHNA, CDR2 SNTAGT. With 4 bases clipped from V and 0 bases from J, the junction kept 6 bases outside the gene matches. The CDR3 is CASSGKLADSYNEQFF. The CDR3 bases are TGTGCCAGCAGTGGTAAGCTAGCGGACTCCTACAATGAGCAGTTCTTC.

The chain has TRBV18 and TRBJ2-3; TRBD2 might be the D (6 bases). Germline values: CDR1 KGHSH, CDR2 LQKENI. Trimming shortened V by 3 bases and J by 6 bases, and 19 bases separated the two germline ends. This CDR3 comprises 16 residues. CDR3 bases: TGTGCCAGCTCACCCTATCGGGACTCCTCGTCGGATACGCAGTATTTT. Its protein is CASSPYRDSSSDTQYF.

The genes are TRBV4-2 and TRBJ2-1; 16 nucleotides match TRBD2. Germline CDR1 LGHNA, CDR2 YNFKEQ. CDR3 size: 19 residues. V lost 5 bases, J lost 4 bases, and 11 bases stayed unmatched. CDR3 residues: CASSSRGLAGGPGYNEQFF. The CDR3 nucleotides read TGTGCCAGCAGCTCAAGGGGACTAGCGGGGGGGCCAGGTTACAATGAGCAGTTCTTC.

This sequence joins TRBV7-2 and TRBJ1-2; TRBD1 aligns across 11 bases. Per the germline V gene, CDR1 is SGHTA and CDR2 is FQGNSA. After removal of 5 bases from V and 4 bases from J, the junction contained 6 bases not matched to a gene. This CDR3 spans 15 amino acids. The CDR3 DNA follows: TGTGCCAGCAGCCCCCGGGACAGGGGGAGCTATGGCTACACCTTC. This translates into CASSPRDRGSYGYTF.

Comment on this clonotype: A much larger clone lies one base from this, so it may be a read error. The J gene is TRBJ2-1, the V gene TRBV7-3, with 7 positions matching TRBD2. CDR1 is SGHTA, CDR2 FQGTGA, per germline. CDR3 length: 15 amino acids. The CDR3 DNA reads as TGTGCCAGCAGCTTAACCGGGGGGTCCTACAATGAGAAGTTCTTC. This gives the protein CASSLTGGSYNEKFF.

The table lists this clonotype with many counts. The rearrangement uses TRBV5-1 and TRBJ2-1, with 12 bases lining up with TRBD2. J gave up 3 bases and V 4 bases, and 2 bases lay outside the gene matches. CDR1 and CDR2 (germline): SGHRS, YFSETQ. CDR3 length equals 15 residues. DNA for the CDR3: TGCGCCAGCAGCCAGACTAGCGGGGGCTACAATGAGCAGTTCTTC. Amino acids: CASSQTSGGYNEQFF.

The V and J genes are TRBV5-8 and TRBJ2-7; 7 nucleotides line up with TRBD1. V trimming: 4 bases; J trimming: 2 bases; junction bases outside the gene matches: 9. Germline V gene lookup returns CDR1 SGHTS and CDR2 YDEGEE. The CDR3 sequence is 15 residues long. As DNA, the CDR3 is TGTGCCAGCAGCCCTGGGCCGGGACAGACCTACGAGCAGTACTTC. This encodes CASSPGPGQTYEQYF.

In its sample, this clonotype was seen a few times. CDR3 bases: TGTGCCAGCAGAAGATACAGGGAGAACACTGAAGCTTTCTTT. Its protein product is CASRRYRENTEAFF. The V gene is TRBV27, the J gene TRBJ1-1; D is perhaps TRBD1 (6 bases). The CDR3 length is 14 residues. V gave up 6 bases and J gave up 1 base, with 12 bases separating them. The V gene's germline CDR1 is MNHEY and CDR2 SMNVEV (reference sequence).

This clonotype was seen a handful of times. The chain is built from TRBV12-3 or TRBV12-4 and TRBJ1-2; maybe TRBD1 (5 bases). V was pared by 6 bases and J by 2 bases, with 10 bases between. The CDR3 totals 13 residues. CDR3 bases: TGTGCCAGCAGATCGGGGCTAAACTATGGCTACACCTTC. This codes for CASRSGLNYGYTF.

This clonotype showed up just a few times. V and J are TRBV12-3 or TRBV12-4 and TRBJ2-1, with 8 positions matching TRBD2. The length of the CDR3 is 14 residues. V was pared by 3 bases and J by 9 bases, with 7 bases of the junction left unmatched. CDR3 nucleotides: TGTGCCAGCAGTTTTTGCCGGGAGGGGTGTGAGCAGTTCTTC. Encoded protein: CASSFCREGCEQFF.

This chain joins TRBV20-1 and TRBJ2-3; TRBD1 aligns across 7 bases. Per germline, CDR1 DFQATT and CDR2 SNEGSKA (reference sequence). With 4 bases clipped from V and 3 bases from J, the junction kept 7 bases outside the gene matches. There are 14 residues in the CDR3. CDR3 nucleotides: TGCAGTGCTATCACAGGGGTCAGGACAGATACGCAGTATTTT. Its protein is CSAITGVRTDTQYF.